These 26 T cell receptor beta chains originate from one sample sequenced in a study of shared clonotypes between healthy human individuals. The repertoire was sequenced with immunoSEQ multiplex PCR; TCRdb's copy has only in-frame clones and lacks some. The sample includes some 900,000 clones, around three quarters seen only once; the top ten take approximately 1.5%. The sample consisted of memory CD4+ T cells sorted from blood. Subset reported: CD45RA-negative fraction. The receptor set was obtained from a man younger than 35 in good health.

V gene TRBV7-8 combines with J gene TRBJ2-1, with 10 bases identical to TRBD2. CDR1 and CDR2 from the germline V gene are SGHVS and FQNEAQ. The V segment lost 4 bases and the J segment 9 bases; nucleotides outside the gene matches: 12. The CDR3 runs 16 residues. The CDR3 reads CASSSRSLAGASEQFF. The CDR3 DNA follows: TGTGCCAGCAGCTCCCGTAGCCTAGCGGGAGCGAGTGAGCAGTTCTTC.

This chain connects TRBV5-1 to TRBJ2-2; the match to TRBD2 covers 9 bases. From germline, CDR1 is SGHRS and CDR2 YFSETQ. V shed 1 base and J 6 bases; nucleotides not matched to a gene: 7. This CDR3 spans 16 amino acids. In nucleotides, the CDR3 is TGCGCCAGCAGCTTGACGAATAGCGGGAGTCCCGGGGAGCTGTTTTTT. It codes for CASSLTNSGSPGELFF.

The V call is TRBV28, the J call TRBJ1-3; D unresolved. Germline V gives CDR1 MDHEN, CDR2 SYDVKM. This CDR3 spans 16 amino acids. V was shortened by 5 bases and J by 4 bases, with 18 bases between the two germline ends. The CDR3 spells CASSLPESALGNTIYF. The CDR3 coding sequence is TGTGCCAGCAGTCTCCCGGAATCCGCTCTAGGAAACACCATATATTTT.

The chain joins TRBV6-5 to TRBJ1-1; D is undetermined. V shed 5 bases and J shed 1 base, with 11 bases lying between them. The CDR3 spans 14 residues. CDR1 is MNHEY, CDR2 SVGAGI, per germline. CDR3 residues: CASSRGSGNTEAFF. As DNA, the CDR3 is TGTGCCAGCAGTAGAGGGTCGGGGAACACTGAAGCTTTCTTT.

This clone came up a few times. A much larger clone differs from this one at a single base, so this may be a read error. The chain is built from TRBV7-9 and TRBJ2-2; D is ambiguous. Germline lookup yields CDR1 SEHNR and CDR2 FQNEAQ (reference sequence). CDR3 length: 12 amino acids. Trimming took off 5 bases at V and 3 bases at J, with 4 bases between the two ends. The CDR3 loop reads CASSTDTGELFF. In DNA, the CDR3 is TGTGCCAGCAGCACCGACACCGGGGAGCTGTTTTTT.

The CDR3: CASSRNQGRRGTDTQYF. The CDR3 DNA is TGTGCCAGCTCACGAAATCAGGGGCGTCGGGGCACAGATACGCAGTATTTT. V and J are TRBV18 and TRBJ2-3; a possible D gene is TRBD1 (6 bases). CDR3 length: 17 amino acids. The germline V gene encodes CDR1 KGHSH and CDR2 LQKENI. V gave up 4 bases and J gave up 1 base, with 18 bases separating them.

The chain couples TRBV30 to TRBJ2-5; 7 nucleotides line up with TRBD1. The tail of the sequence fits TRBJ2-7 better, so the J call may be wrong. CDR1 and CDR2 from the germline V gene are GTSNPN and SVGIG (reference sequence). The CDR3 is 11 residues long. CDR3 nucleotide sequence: TGTGCCTGGGGGACAGCCTACGAGCAGTACTTC. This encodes CAWGTAYEQYF.

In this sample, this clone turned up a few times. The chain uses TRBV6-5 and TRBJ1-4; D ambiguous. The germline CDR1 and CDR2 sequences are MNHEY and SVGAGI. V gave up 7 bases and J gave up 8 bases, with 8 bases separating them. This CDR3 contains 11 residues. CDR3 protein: CASKNREKLFF. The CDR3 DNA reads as TGTGCCAGCAAGAATAGGGAAAAACTGTTTTTT.

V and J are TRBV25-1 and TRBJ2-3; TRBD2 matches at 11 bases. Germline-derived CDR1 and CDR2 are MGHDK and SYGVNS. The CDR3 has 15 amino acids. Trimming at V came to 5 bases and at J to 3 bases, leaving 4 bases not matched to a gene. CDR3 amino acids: CASSIGTSGTDTQYF. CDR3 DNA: TGTGCCAGCAGTATCGGGACTAGCGGTACAGATACGCAGTATTTT. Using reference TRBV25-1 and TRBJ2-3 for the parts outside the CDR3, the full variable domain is EADIYQTPRYLVIGTGKKITLECSQTMGHDKMYWYQQDPGMELHLIHYSYGVNSTEKGDLSSESTVSRIRTEHFPLTLESARPSHTSQYLCASSIGTSGTDTQYFGPGTRLTVL.

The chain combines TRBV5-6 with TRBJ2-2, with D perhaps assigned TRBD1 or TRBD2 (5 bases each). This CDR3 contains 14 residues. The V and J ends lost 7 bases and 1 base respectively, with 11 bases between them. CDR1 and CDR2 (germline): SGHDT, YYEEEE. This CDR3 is CASGGPKNTGELFF. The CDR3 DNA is TGTGCCAGCGGGGGACCGAAGAACACCGGGGAGCTGTTTTTT.

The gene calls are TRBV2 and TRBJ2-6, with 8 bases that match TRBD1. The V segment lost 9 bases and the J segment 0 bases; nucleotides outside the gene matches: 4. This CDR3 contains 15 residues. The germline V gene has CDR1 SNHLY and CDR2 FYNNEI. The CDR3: CARGQGSSGANVLTF. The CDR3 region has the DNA TGTGCCAGAGGACAGGGATCCTCTGGGGCCAACGTCCTGACTTTC.

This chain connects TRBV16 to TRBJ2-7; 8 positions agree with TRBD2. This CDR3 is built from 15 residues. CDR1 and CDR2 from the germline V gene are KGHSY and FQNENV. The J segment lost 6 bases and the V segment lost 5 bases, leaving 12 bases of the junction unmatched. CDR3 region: CASSYVDGRVGEQYF. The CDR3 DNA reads TGTGCCAGCAGCTACGTAGACGGGAGGGTAGGCGAGCAGTACTTC. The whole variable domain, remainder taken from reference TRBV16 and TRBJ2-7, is GEEVAQTPKHLVRGEGQKAKLYCAPIKGHSYVFWYQQVLKNEFKFLISFQNENVFDETGMPKERFSAKCLPNSPCSLEIQATKLEDSAVYFCASSYVDGRVGEQYFGPGTRLTVT.

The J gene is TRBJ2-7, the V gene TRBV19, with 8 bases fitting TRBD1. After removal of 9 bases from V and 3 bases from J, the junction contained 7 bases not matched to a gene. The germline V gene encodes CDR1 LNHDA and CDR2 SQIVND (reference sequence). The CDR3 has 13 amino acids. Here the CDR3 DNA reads TGTGCCAGCGACAGGGGAAACGGCTACGAGCAGTACTTC. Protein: CASDRGNGYEQYF.

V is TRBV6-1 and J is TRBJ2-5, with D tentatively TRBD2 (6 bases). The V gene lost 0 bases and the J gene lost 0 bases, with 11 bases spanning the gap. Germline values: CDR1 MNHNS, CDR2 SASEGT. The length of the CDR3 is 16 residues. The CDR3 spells CASSEAFGGYQETQYF. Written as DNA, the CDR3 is TGTGCCAGCAGTGAAGCTTTCGGGGGTTACCAAGAGACCCAGTACTTC.

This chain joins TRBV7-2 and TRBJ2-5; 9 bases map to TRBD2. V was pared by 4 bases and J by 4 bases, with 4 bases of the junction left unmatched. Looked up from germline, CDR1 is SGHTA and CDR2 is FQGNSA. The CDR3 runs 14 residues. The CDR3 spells CASSSQTSGETQYF. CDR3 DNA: TGTGCCAGCAGCTCCCAGACTAGCGGAGAGACCCAGTACTTC.

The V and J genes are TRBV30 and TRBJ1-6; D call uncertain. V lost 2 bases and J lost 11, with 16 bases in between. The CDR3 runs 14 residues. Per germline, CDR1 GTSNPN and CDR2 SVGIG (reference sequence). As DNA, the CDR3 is TGTGCCTGGAGTCCGAGGCCCGGAAGGACACCCCTCCACTTT. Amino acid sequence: CAWSPRPGRTPLHF.

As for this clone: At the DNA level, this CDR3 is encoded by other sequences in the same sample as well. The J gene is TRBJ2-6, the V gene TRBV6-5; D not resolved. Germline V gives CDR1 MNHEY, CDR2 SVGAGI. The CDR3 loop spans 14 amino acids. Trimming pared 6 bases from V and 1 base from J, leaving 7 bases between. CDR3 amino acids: CASRSYSGANVLTF. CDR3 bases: TGTGCCAGCAGGAGTTATTCTGGGGCCAACGTCCTGACTTTC.

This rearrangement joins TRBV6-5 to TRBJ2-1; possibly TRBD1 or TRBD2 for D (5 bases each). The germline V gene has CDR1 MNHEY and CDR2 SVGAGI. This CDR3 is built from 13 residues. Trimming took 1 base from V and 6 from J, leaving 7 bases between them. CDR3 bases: TGTGCCAGCAGTTACTGGGGACCCAATGAGCAGTTCTTC. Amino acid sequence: CASSYWGPNEQFF.

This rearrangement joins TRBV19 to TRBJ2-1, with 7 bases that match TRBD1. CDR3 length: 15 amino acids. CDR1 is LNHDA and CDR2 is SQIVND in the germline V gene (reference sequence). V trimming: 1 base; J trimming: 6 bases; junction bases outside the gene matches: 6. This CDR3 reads CASSIVGTAVNEQFF. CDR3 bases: TGTGCCAGTAGTATAGTCGGGACAGCGGTCAATGAGCAGTTCTTC.

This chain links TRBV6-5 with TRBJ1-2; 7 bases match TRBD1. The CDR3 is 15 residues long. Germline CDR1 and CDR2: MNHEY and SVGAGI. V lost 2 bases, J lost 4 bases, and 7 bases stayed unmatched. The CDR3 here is CASSYEGALPYGYTF. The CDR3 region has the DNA TGTGCCAGCAGTTACGAGGGGGCGTTACCCTATGGCTACACCTTC.

This chain's CDR3 is CASRPQGVDTQYF. In DNA, the CDR3 is TGCGCCAGCAGACCCCAGGGGGTAGATACGCAGTATTTT. This chain joins TRBV4-3 and TRBJ2-3, with TRBD1 identical over 7 bases. Germline values: CDR1 LGHNA, CDR2 YSLEER. This CDR3 region has 13 residues. The J segment lost 5 bases and the V segment lost 6 bases, leaving 5 bases of the junction unmatched.

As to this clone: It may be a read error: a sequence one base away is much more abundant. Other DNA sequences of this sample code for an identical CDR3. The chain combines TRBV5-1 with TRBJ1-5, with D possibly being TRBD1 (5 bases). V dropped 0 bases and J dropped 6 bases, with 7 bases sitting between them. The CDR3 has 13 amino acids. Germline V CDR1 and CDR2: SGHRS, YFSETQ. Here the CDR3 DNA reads TGCGCCAGCAGCTTGGAGGGGAGTCAGCCCCAGCATTTT. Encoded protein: CASSLEGSQPQHF.

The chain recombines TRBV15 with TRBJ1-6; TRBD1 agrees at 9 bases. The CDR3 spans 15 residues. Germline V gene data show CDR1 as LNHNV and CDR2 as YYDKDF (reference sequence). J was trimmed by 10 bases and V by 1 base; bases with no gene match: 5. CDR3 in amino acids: CATSRGGQGGSPLHF. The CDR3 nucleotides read TGTGCCACCAGCAGAGGGGGACAGGGAGGCTCACCCCTCCACTTT.

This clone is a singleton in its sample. The CDR3 protein is CASSSLGHNEQFF. CDR3 DNA: TGTGCCAGCAGCTCCCTCGGCCACAATGAGCAGTTCTTC. The chain employs TRBV7-9 and TRBJ2-1, with D unresolved. The CDR3 is 13 amino acids. Germline lookup yields CDR1 SEHNR and CDR2 FQNEAQ (reference sequence). The V and J ends lost 4 bases and 5 bases respectively, with 9 bases between them.

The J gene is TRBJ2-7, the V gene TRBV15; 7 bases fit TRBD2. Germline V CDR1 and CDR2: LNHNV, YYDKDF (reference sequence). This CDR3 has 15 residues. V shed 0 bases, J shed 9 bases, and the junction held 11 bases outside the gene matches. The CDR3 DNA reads TGTGCCACCAGCAGAGAGTTAGCGGGCAGAAAGGGGCAGTACTTC. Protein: CATSRELAGRKGQYF.

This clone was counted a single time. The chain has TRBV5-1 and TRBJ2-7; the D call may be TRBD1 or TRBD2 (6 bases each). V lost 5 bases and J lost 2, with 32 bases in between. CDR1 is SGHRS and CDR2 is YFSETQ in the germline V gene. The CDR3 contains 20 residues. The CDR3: CASSGPDPGGVSQRAYEQYF. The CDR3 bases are TGCGCCAGCAGTGGCCCGGACCCCGGGGGCGTTTCCCAACGGGCCTACGAGCAGTACTTC.